What follows are 28 T cell receptor beta chains derived from one specimen sequenced in a study of PD-1 blockade in mismatch repair-deficient tumors. Only in-frame clones appear in the TCRdb table, and some are missing; sequencing was by immunoSEQ multiplex PCR. The sample has about 19,000 clones, approximately 80% seen once. The input for sequencing was PBMCs, taken 52 weeks after starting pembrolizumab. The source of these receptors is an adult with mismatch repair-deficient cancer.

The V call is TRBV6-5, the J call TRBJ1-4, with a weak D call TRBD1 (6 bases). Germline CDR1 and CDR2: MNHEY and SVGAGI. The V end lost 0 bases, the J end lost 7 bases, and 12 bases lay between the germline ends. The CDR3 runs to 15 residues. The DNA of the CDR3 is TGTGCCAGCAGTTACTCGAACAGGGCGGGTGAAAAACTGTTTTTT. Residues: CASSYSNRAGEKLFF.

The chain joins TRBV9 to TRBJ2-1; weak D call: TRBD1 (5 bases). The CDR3 covers 14 residues. The V gene lost 0 bases and the J gene lost 7 bases, with 11 bases spanning the gap. Germline V gene sequence: CDR1 SGDLS, CDR2 YYNGEE. CDR3 loop: CASSVENRFNEQFF. The CDR3 nucleotides are TGTGCCAGCAGCGTAGAGAACAGGTTTAATGAGCAGTTCTTC.

This chain links TRBV5-1 with TRBJ2-7; 10 nucleotides agree with TRBD2. V was pared by 3 bases and J by 4 bases, with 7 bases of the junction left unmatched. Per germline, CDR1 SGHRS and CDR2 YFSETQ. CDR3 length: 15 residues. CDR3 DNA: TGCGCCAGCAGCTACGGTAGCGGGGGGTTTTACGAGCAGTACTTC. Translating gives CASSYGSGGFYEQYF.

The rearrangement links TRBV10-1 to TRBJ2-7; 10 nucleotides align to TRBD1. The V gene end was trimmed by 4 bases and the J gene end by 3 bases; junction bases not matched to a gene: 3. From germline, CDR1 is WNHNN and CDR2 SYGVQD (reference sequence). The CDR3 is 14 residues long. The CDR3 DNA sequence: TGCGCCAGCAGTGCCGGGACAGGGGACTACGAGCAGTACTTC. Translating gives CASSAGTGDYEQYF.

The chain is built from TRBV19 and TRBJ2-7; 9 positions agree with TRBD1. The CDR3 totals 16 residues. CDR1 and CDR2 from the germline V gene are LNHDA and SQIVND (reference sequence). With 4 bases clipped from V and 3 bases from J, the junction kept 10 bases outside the gene matches. CDR3 nucleotides: TGTGCCAGTAGTACTCAGGGACAGGGTAGGGACTACGAGCAGTACTTC. Encoded protein: CASSTQGQGRDYEQYF.

The chain links TRBV14 to TRBJ2-5; 10 bases map to TRBD2. The CDR3 is made up of 15 amino acids. V trimming: 4 bases; J trimming: 6 bases; junction bases outside the gene matches: 8. Looked up from germline, CDR1 is SGHDN and CDR2 is FVKESK. The CDR3 DNA sequence: TGTGCCAGCAGCCGAGACGTAGCGGGAGGTCAGACCCAGTACTTC. Translation gives CASSRDVAGGQTQYF.

The chain has TRBV5-1 and TRBJ2-7; D is ambiguous. V lost 0 bases to trimming and J lost 1 base, with 11 bases between them. The CDR3 extends over 15 amino acids. Germline lookup yields CDR1 SGHRS and CDR2 YFSETQ. CDR3 in DNA: TGCGCCAGCAGCTTGGACTTGACACTTTCCTACGAGCAGTACTTC. Translated, it gives CASSLDLTLSYEQYF.

This sequence joins TRBV5-1 and TRBJ2-2, with TRBD1 matching 7 bases. Trimming removed 5 bases from V and 4 bases from J; junction bases left unmatched: 8. CDR3 size: 15 residues. CDR1 SGHRS and CDR2 YFSETQ come from the germline V gene. CDR3 residues: CASRHEGGLTGELFF. CDR3 sequence (DNA): TGCGCCAGCAGGCACGAAGGGGGCCTCACCGGGGAGCTGTTTTTT. Combining the CDR3 with reference TRBV5-1 and TRBJ2-2 gives the whole variable domain KAGVTQTPRYLIKTRGQQVTLSCSPISGHRSVSWYQQTPGQGLQFLFEYFSETQRNKGNFPGRFSGRQFSNSRSEMNVSTLELGDSALYLCASRHEGGLTGELFFGEGSRLTVL.

This clone turned up a few times. The chain is built from TRBV5-1 and TRBJ2-7; TRBD2 aligns across 10 bases. Trimming removed 0 bases from V and 3 bases from J; junction bases left unmatched: 3. There are 15 residues in the CDR3. Per the germline V gene, CDR1 is SGHRS and CDR2 is YFSETQ. CDR3 bases: TGCGCCAGCAGCTTGGATACTAGCGGGGTCTACGAGCAGTACTTC. Protein product: CASSLDTSGVYEQYF.

The chain uses TRBV30 and TRBJ2-4; 8 bases agree with TRBD2. CDR3 length: 20 amino acids. With V trimmed by 0 bases and J by 0 bases, 16 bases remained unmatched. Germline V gene data show CDR1 as GTSNPN and CDR2 as SVGIG (reference sequence). The CDR3 loop reads CAWSVGVGGRSALAKNIQYF. The CDR3 DNA is TGTGCCTGGAGTGTAGGGGTAGGCGGGAGGTCCGCCTTAGCCAAAAACATTCAGTACTTC.

The chain employs TRBV10-3 and TRBJ2-1, with D unresolved. V was shortened by 2 bases and J by 5 bases, with 7 bases between the two germline ends. The CDR3 consists of 13 residues. Germline V CDR1 and CDR2: ENHRY, SYGVKD. The CDR3 sequence is CAISERTDNEQFF. The CDR3 DNA reads TGTGCCATCAGTGAGAGAACTGACAATGAGCAGTTCTTC.

The chain recombines TRBV5-4 with TRBJ2-1; 10 bases line up with TRBD1. The CDR3 sequence is 14 residues long. Losses at the gene ends were 4 bases for V and 10 bases for J; bases not matched to a gene: 8. From germline, CDR1 is SGHNT and CDR2 YYREEE (reference sequence). The DNA of the CDR3 is TGTGCCAGCAGCGCTCGACAGGGGGCTGAGGAGCAGTTCTTC. This translates into CASSARQGAEEQFF.

The chain employs TRBV7-8 and TRBJ1-2; possibly TRBD1 for D (6 bases). CDR3 size: 14 residues. Germline loops: CDR1 SGHVS, CDR2 FQNEAQ. V lost 0 bases and J 8 bases, leaving 13 bases between the germline ends. CDR3 DNA: TGTGCCAGCAGCTTAGCGCCCACAGGGACGGGCTACACCTTC. Protein product: CASSLAPTGTGYTF.

The V gene is TRBV2, the J gene TRBJ2-5; 8 nucleotides match TRBD1. The V gene's germline CDR1 is SNHLY and CDR2 FYNNEI. V gave up 6 bases and J gave up 0 bases; unmatched junction bases: 12. There are 17 residues in the CDR3. The CDR3 reads CASRAGQGAFDQETQYF. CDR3 sequence (DNA): TGTGCCAGCAGGGCGGGGCAGGGGGCGTTCGACCAAGAGACCCAGTACTTC.

V gene TRBV7-3 combines with J gene TRBJ2-2; 9 bases line up with TRBD2. This CDR3 contains 15 residues. Germline V gene data show CDR1 as SGHTA and CDR2 as FQGTGA. The V gene end was trimmed by 2 bases and the J gene end by 7 bases; junction bases not matched to a gene: 5. The CDR3 region has the DNA TGTGCCAGCAGCTTAGGGTCTAGCGGGAACGGGGAGCTGTTTTTT. Amino acids: CASSLGSSGNGELFF.

The gene calls are TRBV2 and TRBJ2-4, with a possible D match to TRBD2 (5 bases). This CDR3 region has 14 residues. Trimming left V 2 bases short and J 3 bases short, with 8 bases between. Germline V gives CDR1 SNHLY, CDR2 FYNNEI. The chain's CDR3 is CASSELRVKNIQYF. The CDR3 bases are TGTGCCAGCAGTGAACTGCGGGTCAAAAACATTCAGTACTTC.

The rearrangement uses TRBV5-4 and TRBJ2-1, with 7 bases fitting TRBD2. The CDR3 sequence is 13 residues long. Germline CDR1 and CDR2: SGHNT and YYREEE (reference sequence). Trimming removed 10 bases from V and 5 bases from J; junction bases left unmatched: 9. DNA for the CDR3: TGTGCCGGCAAGCGGGATTCCCACAATGAGCAGTTCTTC. Amino acids: CAGKRDSHNEQFF.

The rearrangement uses TRBV27 and TRBJ2-2, with 9 bases aligning to TRBD1. CDR1 MNHEY and CDR2 SMNVEV come from the germline V gene (reference sequence). V was clipped by 5 bases and J by 5 bases; unmatched bases: 9. This CDR3 has 16 amino acids. The CDR3 nucleotides are TGTGCCAGCAGTGGGTTTGGGACAGGGATTACCGGGGAGCTGTTTTTT. Amino acid sequence: CASSGFGTGITGELFF.

The V gene is TRBV6-1, the J gene TRBJ1-3; tentative D call: TRBD1 (5 bases). Germline V gene sequence: CDR1 MNHNS, CDR2 SASEGT. V was cut by 5 bases and J by 0 bases, with 8 bases left in between. CDR3 length: 14 amino acids. CDR3 amino acids: CASSTGGSGNTIYF. In nucleotides, the CDR3 is TGTGCCAGCAGTACCGGGGGCTCTGGAAACACCATATATTTT.

The chain couples TRBV27 to TRBJ1-4; perhaps TRBD1 as D (6 bases). This CDR3 has 12 amino acids. In germline, CDR1 is MNHEY, CDR2 SMNVEV (reference sequence). Deletions cut 10 bases from V and 7 bases from J, with 13 bases between. CDR3: CATRGAFEKLFF. As DNA, the CDR3 is TGTGCCACTCGGGGGGCGTTTGAAAAACTGTTTTTT.

This sequence joins TRBV27 and TRBJ2-7; tentatively, D is TRBD1 (5 bases). CDR1 MNHEY and CDR2 SMNVEV come from the germline V gene (reference sequence). V lost 2 bases to trimming and J lost 6 bases, with 17 bases between them. The CDR3 runs 15 residues. CDR3 sequence (DNA): TGTGCCAGCAGTTTAAGAGAGGCAGGGAACAGCGAGCAGTACTTC. Its translation: CASSLREAGNSEQYF.

In nucleotides, the CDR3 is TGTGCCAGCAGTTTTAGCGGATCTACGCACAATGAGCAGTTCTTC. This sequence encodes CASSFSGSTHNEQFF. This sequence joins TRBV27 and TRBJ2-1; the D gene is possibly TRBD2 (6 bases). V shed 3 bases and J shed 5 bases, with 14 bases lying between them. This CDR3 has 15 amino acids. CDR1 and CDR2 from the germline V gene are MNHEY and SMNVEV (reference sequence).

J is TRBJ2-5 and V is TRBV27, with 8 positions matching TRBD1. V shed 2 bases, J shed 3 bases, and the junction held 5 bases outside the gene matches. The CDR3 runs 15 residues. Per germline, CDR1 MNHEY and CDR2 SMNVEV (reference sequence). The CDR3 DNA reads TGTGCCAGCAGTTTAAACAGGGGGTATGAAGAGACCCAGTACTTC. The encoded protein is CASSLNRGYEETQYF.

The chain joins TRBV14 to TRBJ1-4; a possible D gene is TRBD1 (6 bases). Between the trimmed V and J ends, which lost 2 bases and 5 bases, there was a span of 12 bases. Germline V lookup: CDR1 SGHDN, CDR2 FVKESK. CDR3 size: 15 residues. The CDR3 is CASSQFTGKNEKLFF. The DNA of the CDR3 is TGTGCCAGCAGCCAATTTACAGGGAAGAATGAAAAACTGTTTTTT.

The chain recombines TRBV2 with TRBJ1-1, with a weak D call TRBD1 (6 bases). The CDR3 has 14 residues. The ends were cut back, 7 bases at V and 0 bases at J, with 12 bases in the middle. Germline CDR1 is SNHLY and CDR2 is FYNNEI. The CDR3 nucleotides read TGTGCCAGCATCGCCGGGACAATGAACACTGAAGCTTTCTTT. Translating it yields CASIAGTMNTEAFF.

This clone has just a few counts. The chain couples TRBV5-1 to TRBJ2-3; D gene unclear. The CDR3 covers 14 residues. CDR1 and CDR2 from the germline V gene are SGHRS and YFSETQ. Trimming cost V 0 bases and J 0 bases, with 5 bases left between them. CDR3 coding DNA: TGCGCCAGCAGCTTGGCTAAGAGCACAGATACGCAGTATTTT. It is translated as CASSLAKSTDTQYF.

The chain uses TRBV5-1 and TRBJ2-6; 8 bases are a match to TRBD1. The CDR3 is made up of 16 amino acids. Germline loops: CDR1 SGHRS, CDR2 YFSETQ. Losses at the gene ends were 2 bases for V and 2 bases for J; bases not matched to a gene: 3. CDR3 DNA: TGCGCCAGCAGCTTCCTGACAGGGGCTGGGGCCAACGTCCTGACTTTC. This gives the protein CASSFLTGAGANVLTF.

The chain combines TRBV19 with TRBJ2-6; TRBD1 matches 10 bases. The germline gives CDR1 LNHDA, CDR2 SQIVND (reference sequence). The V and J ends lost 4 bases and 3 bases, in that order; junction bases with no gene match: 9. This CDR3 spans 18 amino acids. As DNA, the CDR3 is TGTGCCAGTAGTAGCCGGGACAGGGGAGTTTATGGGGCCAACGTCCTGACTTTC. Translating gives CASSSRDRGVYGANVLTF. The full variable domain, its missing parts supplied by reference TRBV19 and TRBJ2-6, is DGGITQSPKYLFRKEGQNVTLSCEQNLNHDAMYWYRQDPGQGLRLIYYSQIVNDFQKGDIAEGYSVSREKKESFPLTVTSAQKNPTAFYLCASSSRDRGVYGANVLTFGAGSRLTVL.